Here is one T cell receptor (beta chain) with its context. Antigen: not known. Treatment reported: oral pan-JAK inhibitor, 5-10 mg twice daily. Following RNA extraction, reverse transcription yielded cDNA that acted as the sequencing template. Using immunoSEQ multiplex PCR, the repertoire was profiled, and TCRdb retains in-frame clones only, with some absent. The table includes 210,000 or so clones, approximately 72% detected once. CDR3 length equals 15 residues. Germline V gives CDR1 SQVTM, CDR2 ANQGSEA. V lost 4 bases, J lost 2 bases, and 7 bases stayed unmatched. The sample comes from a study of CD8+ T cells in alopecia areata. Overall study results and limits: An increase in clonality over normal scalp was evident in lesional scalp, especially alopecia totalis/universalis. Since there was just one nonresponder, nobody can yet say how baseline CD8+ expansion ties to response.

Sequencing used CD4+ T cells sorted from blood, obtained at week 44, from a patient treated with tofacitinib. The source of this sequence is a human donor with alopecia areata. The rearrangement joins TRBV29-1 to TRBJ2-7; 11 nucleotides match TRBD2. CDR3 residues: CSVGPTSGGTYEQYF. Written as DNA, the CDR3 is TGCAGCGTTGGACCCACTAGCGGGGGAACCTACGAGCAGTACTTC.